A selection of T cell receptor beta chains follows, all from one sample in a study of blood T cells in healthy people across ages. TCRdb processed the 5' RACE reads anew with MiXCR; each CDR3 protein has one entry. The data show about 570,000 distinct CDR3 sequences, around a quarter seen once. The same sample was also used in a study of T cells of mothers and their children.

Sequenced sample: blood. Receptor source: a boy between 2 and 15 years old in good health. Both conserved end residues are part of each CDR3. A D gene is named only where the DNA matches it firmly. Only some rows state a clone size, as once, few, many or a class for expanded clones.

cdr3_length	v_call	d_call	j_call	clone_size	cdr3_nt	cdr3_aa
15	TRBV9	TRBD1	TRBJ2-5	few	TGTGCCAGCAGCGTATACGGGACAGGGGGCGATCGGCAGTACTTC	CASSVYGTGGDRQYF
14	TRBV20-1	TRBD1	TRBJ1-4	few	TGCAGTGCTAGACCGGACAGGCATAATGAAAAACTGTTTTTT	CSARPDRHNEKLFF
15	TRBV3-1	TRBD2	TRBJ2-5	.	TGTGCCAGCAGCCAAGCGGGACTATCTACAGAGACCCAGTACTTC	CASSQAGLSTETQYF
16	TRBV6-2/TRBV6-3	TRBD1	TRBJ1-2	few	TGTGCCAGCGGCACACGGATCAACAGGGGGGACTATGGCTACACCTTC	CASGTRINRGDYGYTF
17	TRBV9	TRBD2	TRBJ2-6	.	TGTGCCAGCAGCGGTAGCGGGGGGGCCGGCGGGGCCAACGTCCTGACTTTC	CASSGSGGAGGANVLTF
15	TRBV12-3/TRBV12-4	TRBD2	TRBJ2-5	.	TGTGCCAGCAGCCTCAGCGGGGGGCTCGGAGAGACCCAGTACTTC	CASSLSGGLGETQYF
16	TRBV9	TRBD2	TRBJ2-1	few	TGTGCCAGCAGCGCCACATCTAGCGGGAGGATTAATGAGCAGTTCTTC	CASSATSSGRINEQFF
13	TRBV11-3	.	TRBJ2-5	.	TGTGCCTCTTCGGGGGCTAATCAAGAGACCCAGTACTTC	CASSGANQETQYF
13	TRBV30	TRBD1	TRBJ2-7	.	TGTGCCTGGAGTGTAGCGACAGGGACCGAGCAGTACTTC	CAWSVATGTEQYF
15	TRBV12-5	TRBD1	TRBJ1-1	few	TGTGCTAGTGGTTTGGGGACAGGGACGAGCACTGAAGCTTTCTTT	CASGLGTGTSTEAFF
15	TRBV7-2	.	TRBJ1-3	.	TGTGCCAGCAGCTTCTCCGTAGTCTCTGGAAACACCATATATTTT	CASSFSVVSGNTIYF
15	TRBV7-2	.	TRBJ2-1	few	TGTGCCAGCAGCTTCACGAAGGGGGCCTACAATGAGCAGTTCTTC	CASSFTKGAYNEQFF
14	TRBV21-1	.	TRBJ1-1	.	TGTGCCAGCAGCAAAGACCAGGGGCCCACTGAAGCTTTCTTT	CASSKDQGPTEAFF
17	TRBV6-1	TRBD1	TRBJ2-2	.	TGTGCCAGCAGTGACCAAGCGGGACAGGGGAACACCGGGGAGCTGTTTTTT	CASSDQAGQGNTGELFF
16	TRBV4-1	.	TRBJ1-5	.	TGCGCCAGCAGCCAAGTGGTTCTTGGTAGCAATCAGCCCCAGCATTTT	CASSQVVLGSNQPQHF
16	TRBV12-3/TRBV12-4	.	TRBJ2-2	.	TGTGCCAGCAGTCGGCGTGGGGCCCGAGGCACCGGGGAGCTGTTTTTT	CASSRRGARGTGELFF
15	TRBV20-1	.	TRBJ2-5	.	TGCAGTGCTAGTCCTATCGCGAGGGGGGAAGAGACCCAGTACTTC	CSASPIARGEETQYF
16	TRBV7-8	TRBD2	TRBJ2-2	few	TGTGCCAGCAGCTTCAGAGCGGGGGGGCTCACCGGGGAGCTGTTTTTT	CASSFRAGGLTGELFF
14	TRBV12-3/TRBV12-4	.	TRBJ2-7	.	TGTGCCAGCAGTTCCCCCGACAGATCCTACGAGCAGTACTTC	CASSSPDRSYEQYF
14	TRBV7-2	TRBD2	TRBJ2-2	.	TGTGCCAGCAGCAGCGGGATTAACACCGGGGAGCTGTTTTTT	CASSSGINTGELFF
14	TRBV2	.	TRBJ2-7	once	TGTGCCAGCAGCGCCCTGCGGGGCGCCTACGAGCAGTACTTC	CASSALRGAYEQYF
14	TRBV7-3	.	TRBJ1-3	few	TGTGCCAGCAGCTCCAGTGGGGCCGGAAACACCATATATTTT	CASSSSGAGNTIYF
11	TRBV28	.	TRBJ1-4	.	TGTGCCACCACCGACAGGGAAAAACTGTTTTTT	CATTDREKLFF
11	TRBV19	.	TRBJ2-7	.	TGTGCCTCTACTGCGGGCTACGAGCAGTACTTC	CASTAGYEQYF
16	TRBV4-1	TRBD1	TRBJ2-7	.	TGCGCCAGCAGCCAAGGCCTAAGACAGGGAAGCTACGAGCAGTACTTC	CASSQGLRQGSYEQYF
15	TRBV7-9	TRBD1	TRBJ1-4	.	TGTGCCAGCAGCTCTGGACAGGGTACTAATGAAAAACTGTTTTTT	CASSSGQGTNEKLFF
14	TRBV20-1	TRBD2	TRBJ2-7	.	TGCAGTGCTAGAGACGCCCTAGCGGACTACGAGCAGTACTTC	CSARDALADYEQYF
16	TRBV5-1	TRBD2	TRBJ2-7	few	TGCGCCAGCAGGCCTGGACTAGCGGGGACCCTCTACGAGCAGTACTTC	CASRPGLAGTLYEQYF
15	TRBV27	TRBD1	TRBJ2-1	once	TGTGCCAGCAGTTTAAGGAGGACAGGGGGTAGTGAGCAGTTCTTC	CASSLRRTGGSEQFF
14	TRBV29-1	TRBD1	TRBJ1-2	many	TGCAGCGTTGGGCTCGGTCAGGGGGTGTATGGCTACACCTTC	CSVGLGQGVYGYTF
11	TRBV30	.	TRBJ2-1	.	TGTGCCTGGAGACAGGATGGGGAGCAGTTCTTC	CAWRQDGEQFF